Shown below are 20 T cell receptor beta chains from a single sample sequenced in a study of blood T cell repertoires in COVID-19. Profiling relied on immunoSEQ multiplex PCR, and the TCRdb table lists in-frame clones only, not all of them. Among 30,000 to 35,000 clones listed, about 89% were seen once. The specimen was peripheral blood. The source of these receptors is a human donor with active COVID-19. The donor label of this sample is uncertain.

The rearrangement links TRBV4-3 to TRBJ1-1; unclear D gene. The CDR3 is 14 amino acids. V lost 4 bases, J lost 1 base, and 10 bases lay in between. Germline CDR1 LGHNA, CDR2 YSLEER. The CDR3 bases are TGCGCCAGCAGCCTCCGACGACAGAACACTGAAGCTTTCTTT. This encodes CASSLRRQNTEAFF.

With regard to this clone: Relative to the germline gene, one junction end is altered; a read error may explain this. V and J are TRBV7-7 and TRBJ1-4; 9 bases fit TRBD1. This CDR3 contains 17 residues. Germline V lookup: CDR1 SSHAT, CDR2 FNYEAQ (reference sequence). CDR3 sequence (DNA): TGTGCTAGCAGCCTCGGACCCGGACAGGGGCCTAATGAAAAACTGTTTTTT. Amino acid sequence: CASSLGPGQGPNEKLFF.

The CDR3 reads CASSSGLAKGYEQYF. CDR3 nucleotides: TGTGCCAGCAGCTCGGGACTAGCAAAGGGCTACGAGCAGTACTTC. The chain has TRBV7-9 and TRBJ2-7, with 9 nucleotides matching TRBD2. V lost 4 bases and J lost 3; bases outside the gene matches: 7. This CDR3 has 15 residues. CDR1 is SEHNR and CDR2 is FQNEAQ in the germline V gene (reference sequence).

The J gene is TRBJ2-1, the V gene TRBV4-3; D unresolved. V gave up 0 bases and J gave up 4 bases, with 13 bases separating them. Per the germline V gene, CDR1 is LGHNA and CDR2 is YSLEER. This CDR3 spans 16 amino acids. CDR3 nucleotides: TGCGCCAGCAGCCAAGATCGAGGCAGCCTTTACAATGAGCAGTTCTTC. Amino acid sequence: CASSQDRGSLYNEQFF.

The CDR3 DNA reads as TGTGCCAGCAGTTTATCATCGGGAACTCTAAACACTGAAGCTTTCTTT. This gives the protein CASSLSSGTLNTEAFF. The rearrangement links TRBV28 to TRBJ1-1; no clear D gene. Germline V CDR1 and CDR2: MDHEN, SYDVKM. CDR3 length: 16 residues. V lost 1 base and J 2 bases, leaving 14 bases between the germline ends.

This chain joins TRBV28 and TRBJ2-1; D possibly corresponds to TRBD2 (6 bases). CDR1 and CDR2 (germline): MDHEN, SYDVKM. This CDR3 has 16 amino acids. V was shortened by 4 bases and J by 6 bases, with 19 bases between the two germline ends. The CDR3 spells CASSSPTVDYLNEQFF. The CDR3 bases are TGTGCCAGCAGTTCCCCGACGGTGGACTACCTCAATGAGCAGTTCTTC.

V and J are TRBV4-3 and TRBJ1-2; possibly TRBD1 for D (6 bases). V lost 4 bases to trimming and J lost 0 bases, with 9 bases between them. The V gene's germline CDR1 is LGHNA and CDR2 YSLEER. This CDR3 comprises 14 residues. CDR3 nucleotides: TGCGCCAGCAGCCCAGACAGGTCTAACTATGGCTACACCTTC. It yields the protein CASSPDRSNYGYTF.

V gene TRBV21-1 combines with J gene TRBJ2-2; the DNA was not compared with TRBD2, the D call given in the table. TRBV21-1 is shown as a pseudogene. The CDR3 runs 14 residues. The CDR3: CASSGLAVTGELFF. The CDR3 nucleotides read TGTGCCAGCAGCGGACTAGCGGTGACCGGGGAGCTGTTTTTT.

CDR3 amino acids: CASAPDRGWWNEQYF. The DNA for the CDR3 is TGCGCCAGCGCCCCTGATAGGGGCTGGTGGAACGAGCAGTACTTC. The chain employs TRBV5-1 and TRBJ2-7, with a tentative D call TRBD1 (5 bases). Germline-derived CDR1 and CDR2 are SGHRS and YFSETQ. Between the trimmed V and J ends, which lost 7 bases and 5 bases, there was a span of 22 bases. The CDR3 covers 15 residues.

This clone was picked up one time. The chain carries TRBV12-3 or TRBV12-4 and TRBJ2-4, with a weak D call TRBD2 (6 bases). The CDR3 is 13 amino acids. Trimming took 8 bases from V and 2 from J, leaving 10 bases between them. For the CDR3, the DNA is TGTGCCAGCCTACTAGCTCCCAAAAACATTCAGTACTTC. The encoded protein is CASLLAPKNIQYF.

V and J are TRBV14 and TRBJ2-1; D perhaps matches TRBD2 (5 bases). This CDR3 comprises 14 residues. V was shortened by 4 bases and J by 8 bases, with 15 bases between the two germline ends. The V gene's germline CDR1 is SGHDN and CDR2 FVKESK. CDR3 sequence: CASSPRHYSDEQFF. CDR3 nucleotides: TGTGCCAGCAGCCCCAGACACTATAGCGATGAGCAGTTCTTC.

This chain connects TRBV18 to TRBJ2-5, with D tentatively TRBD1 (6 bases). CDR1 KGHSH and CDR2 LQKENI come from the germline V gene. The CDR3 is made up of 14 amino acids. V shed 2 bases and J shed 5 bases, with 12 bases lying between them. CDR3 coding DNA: TGTGCCAGCTCACCAAGACAGGCGGTGGAGACCCAGTACTTC. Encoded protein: CASSPRQAVETQYF.

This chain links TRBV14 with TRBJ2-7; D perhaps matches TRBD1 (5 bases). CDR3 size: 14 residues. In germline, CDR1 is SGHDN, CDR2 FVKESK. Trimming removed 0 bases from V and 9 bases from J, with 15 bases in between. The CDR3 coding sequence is TGTGCCAGCAGCCAAGAATTCGGCAGGGCCGGGCAGTACTTC. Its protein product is CASSQEFGRAGQYF.

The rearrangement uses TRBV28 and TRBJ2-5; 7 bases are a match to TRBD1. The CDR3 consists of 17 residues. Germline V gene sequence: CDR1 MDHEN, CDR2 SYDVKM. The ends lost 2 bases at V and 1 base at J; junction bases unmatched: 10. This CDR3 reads CASSLTRGRLFQETQYF. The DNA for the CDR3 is TGTGCCAGCAGTTTAACCAGGGGGAGACTGTTCCAAGAGACCCAGTACTTC.

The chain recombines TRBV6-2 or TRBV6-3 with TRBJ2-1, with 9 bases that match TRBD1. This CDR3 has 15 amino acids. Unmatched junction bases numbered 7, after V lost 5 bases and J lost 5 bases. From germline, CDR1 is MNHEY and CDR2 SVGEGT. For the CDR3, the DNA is TGTGCCAGCAGTGACCGGGACAGGGTCGACAATGAGCAGTTCTTC. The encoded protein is CASSDRDRVDNEQFF.

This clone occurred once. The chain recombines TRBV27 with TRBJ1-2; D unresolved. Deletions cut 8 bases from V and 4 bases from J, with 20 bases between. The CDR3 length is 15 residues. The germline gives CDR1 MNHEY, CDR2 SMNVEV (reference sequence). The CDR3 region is CASSPSTMLSYGYTF. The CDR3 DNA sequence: TGTGCCAGCTCGCCGTCCACAATGTTAAGCTATGGCTACACCTTC.

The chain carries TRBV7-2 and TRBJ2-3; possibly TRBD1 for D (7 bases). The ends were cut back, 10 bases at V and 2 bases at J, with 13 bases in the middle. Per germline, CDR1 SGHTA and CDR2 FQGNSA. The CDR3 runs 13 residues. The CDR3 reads CATSGGLTDTQYF. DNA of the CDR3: TGTGCCACCTCAGGGGGACTCACAGATACGCAGTATTTT.

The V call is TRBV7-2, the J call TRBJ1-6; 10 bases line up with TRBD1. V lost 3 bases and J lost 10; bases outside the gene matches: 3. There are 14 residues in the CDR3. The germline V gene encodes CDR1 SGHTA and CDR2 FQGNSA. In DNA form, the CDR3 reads TGTGCCAGCAGCTTTGGACAGGGGGGCTCACCCCTCCACTTT. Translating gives CASSFGQGGSPLHF. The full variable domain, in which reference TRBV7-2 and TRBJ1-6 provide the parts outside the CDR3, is GAGVSQSPSNKVTEKGKDVELRCDPISGHTALYWYRQSLGQGLEFLIYFQGNSAPDKSGLPSDRFSAERTGGSVSTLTIQRTQQEDSAVYLCASSFGQGGSPLHFGNGTRLTVT.

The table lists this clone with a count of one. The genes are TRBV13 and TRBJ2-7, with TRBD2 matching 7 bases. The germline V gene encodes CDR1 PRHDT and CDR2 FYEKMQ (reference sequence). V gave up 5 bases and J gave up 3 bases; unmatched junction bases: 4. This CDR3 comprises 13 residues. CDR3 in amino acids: CASSPPSGYEQYF. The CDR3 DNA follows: TGTGCCAGCAGCCCACCTAGCGGCTACGAGCAGTACTTC.

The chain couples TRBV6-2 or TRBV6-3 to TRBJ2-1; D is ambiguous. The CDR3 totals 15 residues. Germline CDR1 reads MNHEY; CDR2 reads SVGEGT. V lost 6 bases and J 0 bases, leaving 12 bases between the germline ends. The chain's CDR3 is CASSLTFSSYNEQFF. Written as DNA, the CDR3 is TGTGCCAGCAGCCTGACTTTTAGCTCCTACAATGAGCAGTTCTTC.